The rows below give T cell receptor beta chains drawn from one sample of a study of CD8+CD57+ T cells in acquired aplastic anemia. TCRdb ran MiXCR on the reads and lists one entry per CDR3 protein. Here the sample spans 250,000 to 300,000 distinct CDR3 sequences, 50% to 65% being singletons. The sample was sorted CD4+, CD8+, or CD8+CD57+ T cells (not recorded which) from PBMCs. Source of these receptors: a human donor with aplastic anemia. Each CDR3 is given without its conserved first and last residue. The order of the fields is V gene, CDR3 protein.

V gene: TRBV10-3
CDR3 protein: AISESGRTGTEAF

V gene: TRBV5-4
CDR3 protein: ASSLEGALGNTIY

V gene: TRBV19
CDR3 protein: ASSPGRANQPQH

V gene: TRBV2
CDR3 protein: ASSNGGWQY

V gene: TRBV29-1
CDR3 protein: SVEVTGDENTIY

V gene: TRBV19
CDR3 protein: ASSLGLADTQY

V gene: TRBV3-1
CDR3 protein: ASSQGRWNTEAF

V gene: TRBV6-5
CDR3 protein: ASSWIAGGTDTQY

V gene: TRBV20-1
CDR3 protein: SARGGSIPYEQY

V gene: TRBV29-1
CDR3 protein: SALTGGAETQY

V gene: TRBV6-5
CDR3 protein: ASSLRDRGPYEQY

V gene: TRBV7-3
CDR3 protein: ASSDGGANTEA

V gene: TRBV19
CDR3 protein: ASSMFAGTGEQY

V gene: TRBV7-2
CDR3 protein: ASSTVNRVPEAF

V gene: TRBV24-1
CDR3 protein: ATSDSWQGAGGYT

V gene: TRBV10-3
CDR3 protein: ATRLESNQPQH

V gene: TRBV20-1
CDR3 protein: SAVNSNQPQH

V gene: TRBV29-1
CDR3 protein: SADGQVQAEAF

V gene: TRBV24-1
CDR3 protein: ATTAGGSNTDTQY

V gene: TRBV10-2
CDR3 protein: ASRLAGGPFNEQF

V gene: TRBV9
CDR3 protein: ASSVVGAGGREKTQY

V gene: TRBV12-3/TRBV12-4
CDR3 protein: ASSKGTTLSYNEQF

V gene: TRBV19
CDR3 protein: ASSPALLSTQY

V gene: TRBV20-1
CDR3 protein: SWVKGSYNEQF

V gene: TRBV7-9
CDR3 protein: ASSRSDRAGNTIY

V gene: TRBV19
CDR3 protein: ASSIWLANSNQPQH

V gene: TRBV4-2
CDR3 protein: ASSQDAQRGTDTQY

V gene: TRBV7-9
CDR3 protein: ASSLGRNSGALEQF

V gene: TRBV15
CDR3 protein: ATSRDPPDRPHEQF

V gene: TRBV4-1
CDR3 protein: ASSRMRGDRSQETQY

V gene: TRBV19
CDR3 protein: ASSSRTSGVSTDTQY

V gene: TRBV5-1
CDR3 protein: ASSGIGTGANEAF

V gene: TRBV11-3
CDR3 protein: ASSWGLPLNNEQF

V gene: TRBV7-9
CDR3 protein: ASSFGTGGAETQY

V gene: TRBV20-1
CDR3 protein: SARHRGGGTEAF

V gene: TRBV5-1
CDR3 protein: ASSSGTAAHEQY

V gene: TRBV7-2
CDR3 protein: ASSVQGGNSPLH

V gene: TRBV24-1
CDR3 protein: ATSEPGSEAF

V gene: TRBV2
CDR3 protein: ASSEEGWVIGYT

V gene: TRBV24-1
CDR3 protein: ATSNRGGRELF

V gene: TRBV27
CDR3 protein: ASSSTSGNTIY

V gene: TRBV6-2/TRBV6-3
CDR3 protein: ASSSPTIGSEQF

V gene: TRBV7-9
CDR3 protein: ASSFDVSPYNEQF

V gene: TRBV15
CDR3 protein: ATSRKGDSYSNQPQH

V gene: TRBV12-3/TRBV12-4
CDR3 protein: ASSPDRSGNIQY

V gene: TRBV20-1
CDR3 protein: SAPRTESHTGAF

V gene: TRBV7-9
CDR3 protein: ASSADGDSSYEQY

V gene: TRBV5-1
CDR3 protein: ASSFVPDSYEQY

V gene: TRBV7-9
CDR3 protein: ASSLGGGTETQY